Each of the 24 T cell receptor beta chains below was sequenced from the same sample in a study of memory CD4+ T cells and cytomegalovirus serostatus. The data were produced by immunoSEQ multiplex PCR, yet TCRdb's version contains in-frame clones alone and is incomplete. The table lists approximately 40,000 clones, 76% of them singletons. Single viable CD3+CD4+CD8-CD45RO+ cells were sorted as the memory CD4+ T cells. Material: memory CD4+ T cells from blood. The receptors originated from an adult in good health and CMV-seronegative.

The V gene is TRBV9, the J gene TRBJ2-5; D is perhaps TRBD1 (6 bases). Trimming left V 0 bases short and J 4 bases short, with 7 bases between. This CDR3 has 13 residues. The germline gives CDR1 SGDLS, CDR2 YYNGEE. The CDR3 spells CASSVDRAETQYF. CDR3 DNA sequence: TGTGCCAGCAGCGTAGACAGGGCAGAGACCCAGTACTTC.

Only a few counts were recorded for this clone. The V call is TRBV18, the J call TRBJ1-5, with D possibly matching TRBD1 (6 bases). CDR1 and CDR2 from the germline V gene are KGHSH and LQKENI. This CDR3 comprises 13 residues. The germline V and J ends were trimmed by 5 bases and 7 bases, with 12 bases remaining between them. CDR3 loop: CASSLQGQQPQHF. Written as DNA, the CDR3 is TGTGCCAGCTCATTGCAGGGGCAGCAGCCCCAGCATTTT.

The chain couples TRBV28 to TRBJ1-2, with TRBD1 matching 7 bases. J was trimmed by 4 bases and V by 6 bases; bases with no gene match: 14. CDR3 length: 16 residues. Germline CDR1 is MDHEN and CDR2 is SYDVKM. Written as DNA, the CDR3 is TGTGCCAGCAGACTAGGGGGGTACAGGGGAGGCTATGGCTACACCTTC. This sequence encodes CASRLGGYRGGYGYTF.

This clone was counted between two and nine times. The chain couples TRBV18 to TRBJ1-2; 8 bases are shared with TRBD1. The J segment lost 5 bases and the V segment lost 2 bases, leaving 10 bases of the junction unmatched. CDR1 is KGHSH, CDR2 LQKENI, per germline. The CDR3 is made up of 16 amino acids. In DNA, the CDR3 is TGTGCCAGCTCACCAGTTGGAGGACAGGGAATTTATGGCTACACCTTC. This gives the protein CASSPVGGQGIYGYTF.

The chain couples TRBV5-4 to TRBJ1-2; D gene ambiguous. The V end lost 4 bases, the J end lost 4 bases, and 11 bases lay between the germline ends. This CDR3 spans 13 amino acids. Germline V gene sequence: CDR1 SGHNT, CDR2 YYREEE (reference sequence). The CDR3 region is CASSPEPSYGYTF. Written as DNA, the CDR3 is TGTGCCAGCAGCCCCGAACCGAGCTATGGCTACACCTTC.

This rearrangement joins TRBV4-1 to TRBJ2-1, with a tentative D call TRBD2 (5 bases). Germline V lookup: CDR1 MGHRA, CDR2 YSYEKL. This CDR3 has 13 amino acids. Trimming pared 1 base from V and 16 bases from J, leaving 17 bases between. The CDR3 DNA follows: TGCGCCAGCAGCCAAGCCGGAGACCTAGCCCGATTCTTC. It is translated as CASSQAGDLARFF.

The CDR3 loop is CASSLAREQFF. The CDR3 nucleotides read TGTGCCAGCAGCTTAGCTCGTGAGCAGTTCTTC. The J gene is TRBJ2-1, the V gene TRBV11-2; D call uncertain. From germline, CDR1 is SGHAT and CDR2 FQNNGV. This CDR3 has 11 residues. The V gene lost 1 base and the J gene lost 9 bases, with 4 bases spanning the gap.

This clone was observed a handful of times. The chain combines TRBV28 with TRBJ1-2; no firm D call. This CDR3 comprises 12 residues. In germline, CDR1 is MDHEN, CDR2 SYDVKM. V dropped 7 bases and J dropped 2 bases, with 8 bases sitting between them. CDR3 in amino acids: CASKSTNYGYTF. The CDR3 bases are TGTGCCAGCAAGAGCACCAACTATGGCTACACCTTC.

This clone has a handful of counts. This chain uses TRBV18 with TRBJ1-1; the match to TRBD1 covers 7 bases. Germline lookup yields CDR1 KGHSH and CDR2 LQKENI. V lost 3 bases, J lost 3 bases, and 4 bases stayed unmatched. The CDR3 spans 14 residues. The CDR3 here is CASSPTGADTEAFF. The CDR3 DNA sequence: TGTGCCAGCTCACCCACAGGGGCGGACACTGAAGCTTTCTTT.

This clone was counted a single time. This chain joins TRBV28 and TRBJ1-5; no clear D. V was trimmed by 8 bases and J by 8 bases, leaving 13 bases between them. The CDR3 loop spans 12 amino acids. Germline V gene lookup returns CDR1 MDHEN and CDR2 SYDVKM. The DNA of the CDR3 is TGTGCCAGCGGCAGAGTACTGGAGCCCCAGCATTTT. It encodes CASGRVLEPQHF.

The CDR3 sequence: CASSLLTGTQPQHF. The CDR3 DNA is TGTGCCAGCAGCCTCCTCACAGGGACTCAGCCCCAGCATTTT. The rearrangement joins TRBV5-6 to TRBJ1-5, with D possibly matching TRBD1 (6 bases). The V gene's germline CDR1 is SGHDT and CDR2 YYEEEE. Between the trimmed V and J ends, which lost 4 bases and 6 bases, there was a span of 14 bases. The CDR3 consists of 14 residues.

This clone was seen a handful of times. The chain joins TRBV11-2 to TRBJ2-3; D might be TRBD2 (5 bases). Germline values: CDR1 SGHAT, CDR2 FQNNGV. This CDR3 is 16 amino acids long. Trimming pared 0 bases from V and 0 bases from J, leaving 10 bases between. Here the CDR3 reads CASSLDRGFSTDTQYF. The CDR3 DNA is TGTGCCAGCAGCTTAGATCGAGGGTTTAGCACAGATACGCAGTATTTT.

Comments on this clone: This sample also contains other DNA sequences that code for the same CDR3. V usage is TRBV7-3 and J usage is TRBJ1-1; D is uncertain. V lost 4 bases, J lost 5 bases, and 11 bases lay in between. CDR1 is SGHTA and CDR2 is FQGTGA in the germline V gene. The CDR3 has 13 residues. CDR3 in DNA: TGTGCCAGCAGCTACTTAGCAGGAACTGAAGCTTTCTTT. Translated: CASSYLAGTEAFF.

The chain recombines TRBV6-1 with TRBJ2-3; D not certain. Trimming took off 6 bases at V and 0 bases at J, with 13 bases between the two ends. Germline CDR1 MNHNS, CDR2 SASEGT. The CDR3 runs to 15 residues. The CDR3 DNA reads as TGTGCCAGCAGCACGGTACGATTAAGCACAGATACGCAGTATTTT. Translating it yields CASSTVRLSTDTQYF.

The genes are TRBV6-1 and TRBJ1-1, with D possibly matching TRBD1 (5 bases). Germline values: CDR1 MNHNS, CDR2 SASEGT. The V end lost 1 base, the J end lost 3 bases, and 9 bases lay between the germline ends. CDR3 length: 14 residues. The CDR3 nucleotides are TGTGCCAGCAGTGAAGGGACACCTTACACTGAAGCTTTCTTT. Translation gives CASSEGTPYTEAFF.

This sequence joins TRBV5-1 and TRBJ1-2, with D possibly TRBD1 on 5 matching bases. Looked up from germline, CDR1 is SGHRS and CDR2 is YFSETQ. Deletions cut 4 bases from V and 0 bases from J, with 13 bases between. The CDR3 has 15 residues. The CDR3 spells CASSPLRGANYGYTF. The CDR3 DNA reads TGCGCCAGCAGCCCCTTACGGGGGGCTAACTATGGCTACACCTTC.

This clone was seen only a few times. The chain uses TRBV10-3 and TRBJ2-3; TRBD1 aligns across 9 bases. CDR3 length: 14 residues. Trimming removed 5 bases from V and 5 bases from J; junction bases left unmatched: 5. Germline V CDR1 and CDR2: ENHRY, SYGVKD. The CDR3 bases are TGTGCCATCAGTACGGACAGGGGCAGAGATACGCAGTATTTT. This codes for CAISTDRGRDTQYF.

V usage is TRBV11-2 and J usage is TRBJ2-1; D may match TRBD1 or TRBD2 (6 bases each). Trimming cost V 0 bases and J 10 bases, with 10 bases left between them. This CDR3 comprises 13 residues. The germline gives CDR1 SGHAT, CDR2 FQNNGV. In DNA form, the CDR3 reads TGTGCCAGCAGCTTAGATCTCGGGGGCGAGCAGTTCTTC. Encoded protein: CASSLDLGGEQFF.

The chain is built from TRBV11-2 and TRBJ2-7, with D perhaps TRBD2 (6 bases). The CDR3 contains 12 residues. CDR1 SGHAT and CDR2 FQNNGV come from the germline V gene. Between the trimmed V and J ends, which lost 6 bases and 4 bases, there was a span of 10 bases. CDR3 in amino acids: CASSAGLYEQYF. The CDR3 DNA sequence: TGTGCCAGCAGTGCCGGACTATACGAGCAGTACTTC.

J is TRBJ2-7 and V is TRBV9; TRBD1 matches at 8 bases. CDR3 length: 14 residues. Germline V gene sequence: CDR1 SGDLS, CDR2 YYNGEE. Germline trimming cut 1 base from V and 3 bases from J; bases unmatched to any gene: 3. The CDR3 here is CASSVKGQGYEQYF. The CDR3 DNA is TGTGCCAGCAGCGTAAAAGGACAGGGCTACGAGCAGTACTTC.

The J gene is TRBJ2-6, the V gene TRBV18; no firm D call. CDR1 and CDR2 from the germline V gene are KGHSH and LQKENI. The CDR3 spans 15 residues. V was trimmed by 2 bases and J by 1 base, leaving 6 bases between them. The CDR3 sequence: CASSPIVSGANVLTF. The CDR3 DNA follows: TGTGCCAGCTCACCAATCGTATCTGGGGCCAACGTCCTGACTTTC.

The chain recombines TRBV9 with TRBJ1-6, with a weak D call TRBD1 (6 bases). The CDR3 extends over 15 amino acids. Germline loops: CDR1 SGDLS, CDR2 YYNGEE. V gave up 0 bases and J gave up 9 bases, with 13 bases separating them. The CDR3 bases are TGTGCCAGCAGCGTAGGACAGGCGGGCGGTTCACCCCTCCACTTT. It encodes CASSVGQAGGSPLHF.

In DNA, the CDR3 is TGCAGCGTTTGGGGAGAGGGGGACAGGGGTCGGAGCGGGCCGAGCTCCTACGAGCAGTACTTC. Translated, it gives CSVWGEGDRGRSGPSSYEQYF. The V and J genes are TRBV29-1 and TRBJ2-7, with 10 bases that match TRBD1. CDR3 size: 21 residues. Trimming cost V 5 bases and J 0 bases; bases outside gene matches: 25. CDR1 SQVTM and CDR2 ANQGSEA come from the germline V gene.

This sequence joins TRBV9 and TRBJ1-5; D perhaps matches TRBD1 (5 bases). Trimming removed 0 bases from V and 7 bases from J, with 14 bases in between. This CDR3 has 15 amino acids. From germline, CDR1 is SGDLS and CDR2 YYNGEE. The CDR3 DNA reads as TGTGCCAGCAGCGTAGGTCAGGGTTCTTCACAGCCCCAGCATTTT. It yields the protein CASSVGQGSSQPQHF.